Below are 23 T cell receptor beta chains sequenced from a single sample in a study of blood T cell repertoires in COVID-19. The data were produced by immunoSEQ multiplex PCR, yet TCRdb's version contains in-frame clones alone and is incomplete. The sample shows 120,000 to 150,000 clones, approximately 92% of them seen only once. Sequencing was performed on peripheral blood. Receptors were obtained from a man between 18 and 29 years old with COVID-19, enrolled during active disease.

The chain uses TRBV5-1 and TRBJ2-7, with a weak D call TRBD1 (7 bases). Trimming removed 7 bases from V and 4 bases from J, with 18 bases in between. The length of the CDR3 is 14 residues. The germline V gene has CDR1 SGHRS and CDR2 YFSETQ. CDR3: CASGRGDRPYEQYF. In DNA, the CDR3 is TGCGCCAGCGGAAGGGGGGACAGACCTTACGAGCAGTACTTC.

V usage is TRBV19 and J usage is TRBJ1-1, with D tentatively TRBD1 (6 bases). Germline values: CDR1 LNHDA, CDR2 SQIVND (reference sequence). Trimming pared 7 bases from V and 1 base from J, leaving 13 bases between. The CDR3 is 14 amino acids. This chain's CDR3 is CASNRGGWNTEAFF. The CDR3 region has the DNA TGTGCCAGTAATCGGGGGGGCTGGAACACTGAAGCTTTCTTT.

J is TRBJ2-7 and V is TRBV11-3, with D hard to call. Per germline, CDR1 SGHNT and CDR2 YENEEA. The CDR3 consists of 12 residues. V was clipped by 3 bases and J by 5 bases, with 8 bases between them. As DNA, the CDR3 is TGTGCCAGCAGCTTGGAGCCCCACGAGCAGTACTTC. Translated, it gives CASSLEPHEQYF.

The chain uses TRBV5-1 and TRBJ2-3; the match to TRBD2 covers 11 bases. The CDR3 is made up of 14 amino acids. CDR1 SGHRS and CDR2 YFSETQ come from the germline V gene. V lost 9 bases to trimming and J lost 3 bases; unmatched junction nucleotides: 6. In nucleotides, the CDR3 is TGCGCCACCCGGGGACTAGCGGTTACAGATACGCAGTATTTT. It codes for CATRGLAVTDTQYF.

The J gene is TRBJ1-1, the V gene TRBV28; D is perhaps TRBD1 (5 bases). In germline, CDR1 is MDHEN, CDR2 SYDVKM. V was trimmed by 2 bases and J by 3 bases, leaving 7 bases between them. There are 13 residues in the CDR3. In DNA, the CDR3 is TGTGCCAGCAGTTTAACGGGGGACACTGAAGCTTTCTTT. Its translation is CASSLTGDTEAFF.

The rearrangement links TRBV9 to TRBJ1-3; the D gene is possibly TRBD1 (6 bases). CDR1 is SGDLS and CDR2 is YYNGEE in the germline V gene. Trimming removed 0 bases from V and 3 bases from J, with 13 bases in between. The CDR3 length is 16 residues. The CDR3 is CASSVGLQGIGNTIYF. The CDR3 DNA reads TGTGCCAGCAGCGTAGGATTACAGGGCATTGGAAACACCATATATTTT.

The chain recombines TRBV7-2 with TRBJ2-3; 14 positions match TRBD2. With 5 bases clipped from V and 5 bases from J, the junction kept 9 bases outside the gene matches. CDR1 is SGHTA and CDR2 is FQGNSA in the germline V gene. The CDR3 spans 17 residues. CDR3: CASSERLAGGPGDTQYF. As DNA, the CDR3 is TGTGCCAGCAGCGAGAGACTAGCGGGAGGGCCTGGAGATACGCAGTATTTT.

The rearrangement uses TRBV5-1 and TRBJ2-6, with D possibly matching TRBD1 (6 bases). Germline V gene sequence: CDR1 SGHRS, CDR2 YFSETQ. V lost 4 bases and J lost 6, with 14 bases in between. The CDR3 is 15 residues long. The CDR3 sequence is CASSPGAGQANVLTF. DNA of the CDR3: TGCGCCAGCAGCCCAGGGGCAGGGCAGGCCAACGTCCTGACTTTC.

About this clone: Other DNA sequences within the sample encode an identical CDR3. CDR3 in DNA: TGTGCCAGCAGTGAGGGCGGGACCTACGAGCAGTACTTC. As protein: CASSEGGTYEQYF. The rearrangement links TRBV2 to TRBJ2-7, with a weak D call TRBD2 (6 bases). The germline V gene has CDR1 SNHLY and CDR2 FYNNEI. There are 13 residues in the CDR3. Trimming took 3 bases from V and 2 from J, leaving 8 bases between them.

This chain uses TRBV28 with TRBJ2-6, with D possibly matching TRBD2 (5 bases). The CDR3 has 18 amino acids. Germline V gene data show CDR1 as MDHEN and CDR2 as SYDVKM. Trimming took 4 bases from V and 0 from J, leaving 16 bases between them. The CDR3 loop is CASSSRAVGVSGANVLTF. CDR3 DNA: TGTGCCAGCAGTTCGAGGGCGGTGGGTGTCTCTGGGGCCAACGTCCTGACTTTC.

The rearrangement uses TRBV20-1 and TRBJ2-7, with D perhaps TRBD1 (6 bases). The ends were cut back, 3 bases at V and 5 bases at J, with 17 bases in the middle. The CDR3 runs to 14 residues. CDR1 is DFQATT and CDR2 is SNEGSKA in the germline V gene (reference sequence). This chain's CDR3 is CSASSAGVVNEQYF. DNA of the CDR3: TGCAGTGCTAGTAGTGCAGGGGTAGTCAACGAGCAGTACTTC.

The rearrangement links TRBV18 to TRBJ2-1; D unclear. In germline, CDR1 is KGHSH, CDR2 LQKENI. Deletions cut 6 bases from V and 6 bases from J, with 6 bases between. CDR3 length: 11 amino acids. The CDR3 region is CASSSPNEQFF. In DNA form, the CDR3 reads TGTGCCAGCTCCTCCCCCAATGAGCAGTTCTTC.

The DNA of the CDR3 is TGTGCCAGCAGCCGCCTGGGACAGGGGGCGTACGAGCAGTACTTC. Protein product: CASSRLGQGAYEQYF. The chain recombines TRBV6-5 with TRBJ2-7; TRBD1 agrees at 12 bases. Germline-derived CDR1 and CDR2 are MNHEY and SVGAGI. This CDR3 is 15 amino acids long. Trimming removed 6 bases from V and 4 bases from J; junction bases left unmatched: 7.

J is TRBJ2-4 and V is TRBV25-1; D is perhaps TRBD2 (6 bases). Germline CDR1 is MGHDK and CDR2 is SYGVNS. The CDR3 consists of 15 residues. V shed 2 bases and J shed 0 bases, with 8 bases lying between them. CDR3 coding DNA: TGTGCCAGCAGTGAAGCGGGGTCAGCCAAAAACATTCAGTACTTC. This codes for CASSEAGSAKNIQYF.

The chain joins TRBV30 to TRBJ2-7; D is unresolved. Germline loops: CDR1 GTSNPN, CDR2 SVGIG (reference sequence). CDR3 size: 13 residues. V lost 6 bases to trimming and J lost 7 bases, with 19 bases between them. This CDR3 is CACSSPAPREQYF. CDR3 bases: TGTGCCTGCAGTTCCCCGGCGCCTAGGGAGCAGTACTTC. The full variable domain, with the rest looked up from reference TRBV30 and TRBJ2-7, is SQTIHQWPATLVQPVGSPLSLECTVEGTSNPNLYWYRQAAGRGLQLLFYSVGIGQISSEVPQNLSASRPQDRQFILSSKKLLLSDSGFYLCACSSPAPREQYFGPGTRLTVT.

The rearrangement uses TRBV10-3 and TRBJ1-5, with no clear D. This CDR3 is built from 13 residues. Trimming removed 6 bases at V and 4 bases at J, with 10 bases between. CDR1 and CDR2 from the germline V gene are ENHRY and SYGVKD. The CDR3 DNA is TGTGCCATCAGGAGCGGAGATAATCAGCCCCAGCATTTT. It encodes CAIRSGDNQPQHF.

V gene TRBV19 combines with J gene TRBJ2-1, with 10 bases lining up with TRBD1. The CDR3 runs to 15 residues. Germline values: CDR1 LNHDA, CDR2 SQIVND (reference sequence). V gave up 1 base and J gave up 8 bases; unmatched junction bases: 5. In nucleotides, the CDR3 is TGTGCCAGTAGTATAGCGAGACAGGGGGCTTATGAGCAGTTCTTC. Residues: CASSIARQGAYEQFF.

The chain uses TRBV5-6 and TRBJ2-7; 11 bases fit TRBD1. CDR1 is SGHDT, CDR2 YYEEEE, per germline. Germline trimming cut 4 bases from V and 6 bases from J; bases unmatched to any gene: 6. The CDR3 extends over 14 amino acids. The CDR3 DNA reads TGTGCCAGCAGCCCCCGGGACAGGGGGGCCGAGCAGTACTTC. This encodes CASSPRDRGAEQYF.

The chain links TRBV28 to TRBJ2-3; a possible D gene is TRBD1 (6 bases). V was clipped by 2 bases and J by 1 base, with 10 bases between them. CDR3 length: 15 amino acids. Germline V gives CDR1 MDHEN, CDR2 SYDVKM. The CDR3 DNA reads TGTGCCAGCAGTTTAAGGACAGCTGGCACAGATACGCAGTATTTT. As protein: CASSLRTAGTDTQYF.

This chain joins TRBV28 and TRBJ2-7, with 9 bases identical to TRBD1. Per germline, CDR1 MDHEN and CDR2 SYDVKM. This CDR3 region has 15 residues. V was pared by 6 bases and J by 1 base, with 7 bases of the junction left unmatched. The CDR3 sequence is CASSRQGVTSYEQYF. Written as DNA, the CDR3 is TGTGCCAGCAGCCGACAGGGGGTTACTTCCTACGAGCAGTACTTC.

The chain employs TRBV6-5 and TRBJ2-2; perhaps TRBD2 as D (5 bases). Trimming cost V 10 bases and J 8 bases, with 23 bases left between them. This CDR3 comprises 15 residues. CDR1 and CDR2 (germline): MNHEY, SVGAGI. The CDR3 spells CATRPGTFSGGELFF. For the CDR3, the DNA is TGTGCCACGCGCCCGGGTACCTTTTCGGGGGGGGAGCTGTTTTTT.

CDR3 bases: TGCGCCAGCAGCCAAGGACTAGCGGTGAACACCGGGGAGCTGTTTTTT. This encodes CASSQGLAVNTGELFF. The V and J genes are TRBV4-1 and TRBJ2-2, with 9 bases identical to TRBD2. The V segment lost 1 base and the J segment 1 base; nucleotides outside the gene matches: 1. CDR3 length: 16 residues. Germline V gives CDR1 MGHRA, CDR2 YSYEKL.

V is TRBV9 and J is TRBJ2-3; D might be TRBD1 (7 bases). The V end lost 0 bases, the J end lost 2 bases, and 13 bases lay between the germline ends. Germline values: CDR1 SGDLS, CDR2 YYNGEE. This CDR3 has 16 amino acids. CDR3 sequence reads: CASSVEGRGVTDTQYF. The CDR3, as DNA: TGTGCCAGCAGCGTAGAGGGCAGGGGGGTCACAGATACGCAGTATTTT. Based on the CDR3 plus reference TRBV9 and TRBJ2-3, the full variable domain is DSGVTQTPKHLITATGQRVTLRCSPRSGDLSVYWYQQSLDQGLQFLIQYYNGEERAKGNILERFSAQQFPDLHSELNLSSLELGDSALYFCASSVEGRGVTDTQYFGPGTRLTVL.